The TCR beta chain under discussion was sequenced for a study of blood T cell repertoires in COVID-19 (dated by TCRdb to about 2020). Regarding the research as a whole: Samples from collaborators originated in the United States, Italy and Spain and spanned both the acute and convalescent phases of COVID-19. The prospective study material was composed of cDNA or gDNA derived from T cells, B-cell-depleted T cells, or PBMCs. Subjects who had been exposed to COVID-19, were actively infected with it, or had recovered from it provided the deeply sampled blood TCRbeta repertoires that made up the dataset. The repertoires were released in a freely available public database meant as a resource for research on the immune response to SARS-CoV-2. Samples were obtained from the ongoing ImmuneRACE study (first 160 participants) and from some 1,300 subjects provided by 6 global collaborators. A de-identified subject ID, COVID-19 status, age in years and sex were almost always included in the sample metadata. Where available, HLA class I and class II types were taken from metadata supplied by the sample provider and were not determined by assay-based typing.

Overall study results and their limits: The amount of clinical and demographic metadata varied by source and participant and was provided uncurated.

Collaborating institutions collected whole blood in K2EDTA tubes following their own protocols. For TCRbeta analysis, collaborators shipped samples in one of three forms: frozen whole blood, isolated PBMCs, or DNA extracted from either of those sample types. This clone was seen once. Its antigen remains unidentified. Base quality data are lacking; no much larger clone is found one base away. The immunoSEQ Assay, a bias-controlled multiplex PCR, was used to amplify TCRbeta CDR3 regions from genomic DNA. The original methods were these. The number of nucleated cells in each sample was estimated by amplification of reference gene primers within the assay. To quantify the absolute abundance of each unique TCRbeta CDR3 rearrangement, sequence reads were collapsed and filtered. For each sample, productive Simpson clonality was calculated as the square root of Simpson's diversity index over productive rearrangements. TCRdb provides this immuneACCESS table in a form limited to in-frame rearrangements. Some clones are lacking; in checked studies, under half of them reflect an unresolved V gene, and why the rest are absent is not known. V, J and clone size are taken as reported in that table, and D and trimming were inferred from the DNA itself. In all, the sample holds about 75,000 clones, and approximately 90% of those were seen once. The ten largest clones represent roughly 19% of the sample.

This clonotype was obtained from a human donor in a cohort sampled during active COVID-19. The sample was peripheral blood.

The CDR3: CASAPQGGYGYTF. The DNA sequence is TGTGCCAGCGCCCCACAGGGAGGGTATGGCTACACCTTC. The receptor chain draws on TRBV28 and TRBJ1-2; a tentative D match to TRBD1 spans 6 bases. V gives up 8 bases and J gives up 5 bases, and the segment between their germline ends measures 15 bases. CDR1 is given as MDHEN and CDR2 as SYDVKM, both from the germline V gene. The CDR3, from cysteine to phenylalanine, totals 13 residues. The entry retains the CDR3 DNA only, 39 bases that are in frame from base 1.